The clone carrying this T cell receptor beta chain is labeled medium-sized. Its matching antigen is unknown. Method: immunoSEQ multiplex PCR; TCRdb's copy keeps in-frame clones and lacks some. The top ten clones hold roughly 1.1% of a sample with about 44,000 clones, approximately 81% of them seen once. Single viable CD3+CD4+CD8-CD45RO+ cells were sorted as the memory CD4+ T cells. Total CD4+ T cells were enriched by CD4 positive selection. The data originate from a study of memory CD4+ T cells and cytomegalovirus serostatus. Study-level information: This sample comes from healthy Belgian adults, 9 CMV seropositive, roughly 22 seronegative. Study observations and caveats: Each of 55 to 80 CMV-associated TCRbeta sequences occurred in one to five individuals.

The source is an adult in good health and CMV-seronegative. The sample taken for sequencing was memory CD4+ T cells from blood.

The CDR3 sequence is CASSREQGGSTEAFF. The CDR3 DNA is TGCGCCAGCAGCCGAGAACAGGGTGGAAGCACTGAAGCTTTCTTT. The J gene is TRBJ1-1, the V gene TRBV5-1; tentatively, D is TRBD1 (6 bases). Germline V gives CDR1 SGHRS, CDR2 YFSETQ. With 4 bases removed from V and 4 bases from J, the gap between germline ends came to 17 bases. The CDR3 is made up of 15 amino acids.